The 2 T cell receptor beta chains given below trace back to one sample, sequenced in a study of blood T cells in healthy people across ages. A second PCR of about 7 to 11 cycles used a sample-barcoded 5' primer and a J-beta primer mix. A single record per CDR3 protein comes from TCRdb applying MiXCR to the 5' RACE reads. The table lists a few hundred thousand distinct CDR3 sequences, roughly a quarter of them singletons, with 3% to 4% in the top ten. The same sample was also used in a study of T cells of mothers and their children.

The specimen was blood. These TCRs come from a boy younger than 10 in good health.

The rearrangement joins TRBV10-3 to TRBJ2-7; 8 nucleotides agree with TRBD2. The ends lost 6 bases at V and 2 bases at J; junction bases unmatched: 3. Germline V lookup: CDR1 ENHRY, CDR2 SYGVKD. The CDR3 is 13 residues long. The CDR3 region has the DNA TGTGCCATCAGACCGGGACTAGCCTACGAGCAGTACTTC. It codes for CAIRPGLAYEQYF.

This clonotype was seen many times. The chain links TRBV7-6 to TRBJ2-7; possible D gene TRBD2, 6 bases. The J call may be faulty, since TRBJ2-5 better matches the DNA end. The V gene's germline CDR1 is SGHVS and CDR2 FNYEAQ. The CDR3 is 16 residues long. CDR3 in amino acids: CASSSLKTAGRETQYF. The CDR3 DNA sequence: TGTGCCAGCAGCTCGCTCAAAACGGCGGGAAGGGAGACCCAGTACTTC.